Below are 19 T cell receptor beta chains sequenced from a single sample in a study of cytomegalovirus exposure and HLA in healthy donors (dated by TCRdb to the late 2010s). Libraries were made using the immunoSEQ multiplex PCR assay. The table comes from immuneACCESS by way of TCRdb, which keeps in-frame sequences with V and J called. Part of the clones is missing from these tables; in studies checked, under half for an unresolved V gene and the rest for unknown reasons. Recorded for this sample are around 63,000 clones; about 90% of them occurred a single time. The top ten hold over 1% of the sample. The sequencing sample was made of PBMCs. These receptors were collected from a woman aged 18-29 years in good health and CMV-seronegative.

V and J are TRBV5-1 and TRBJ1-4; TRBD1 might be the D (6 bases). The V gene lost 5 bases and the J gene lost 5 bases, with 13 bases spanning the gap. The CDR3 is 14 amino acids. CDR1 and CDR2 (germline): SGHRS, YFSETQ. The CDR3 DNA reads TGCGCCAGCAGGACCGGGACACCGAATGAAAAACTGTTTTTT. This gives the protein CASRTGTPNEKLFF.

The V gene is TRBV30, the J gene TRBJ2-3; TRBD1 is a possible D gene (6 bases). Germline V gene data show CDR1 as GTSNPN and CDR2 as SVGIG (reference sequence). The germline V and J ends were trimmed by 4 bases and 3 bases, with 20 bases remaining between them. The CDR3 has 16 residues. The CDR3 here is CAWNKPGPQGTDTQYF. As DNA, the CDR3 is TGTGCCTGGAACAAGCCGGGACCCCAGGGGACAGATACGCAGTATTTT.

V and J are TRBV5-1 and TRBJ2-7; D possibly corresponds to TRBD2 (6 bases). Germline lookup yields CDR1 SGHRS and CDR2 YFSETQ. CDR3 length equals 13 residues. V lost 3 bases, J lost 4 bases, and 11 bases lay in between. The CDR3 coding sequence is TGCGCCAGCAGCTCCCGGGGGACTTACGAGCAGTACTTC. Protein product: CASSSRGTYEQYF.

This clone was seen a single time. In DNA form, the CDR3 reads TGTGCCAGCAGTGCGGGACAAGATAGCAATCAGCCCCAGCATTTT. This encodes CASSAGQDSNQPQHF. The chain carries TRBV2 and TRBJ1-5, with a possible D match to TRBD1 (6 bases). Germline assignment: CDR1 SNHLY and CDR2 FYNNEI. CDR3 length: 15 amino acids. V shed 4 bases and J shed 0 bases, with 10 bases lying between them.

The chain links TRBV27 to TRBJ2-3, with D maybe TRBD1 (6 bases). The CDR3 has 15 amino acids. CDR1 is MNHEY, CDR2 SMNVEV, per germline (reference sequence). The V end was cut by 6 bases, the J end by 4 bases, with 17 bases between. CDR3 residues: CASSLNYPGADTQYF. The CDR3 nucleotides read TGTGCCAGCAGCCTCAACTACCCAGGGGCAGATACGCAGTATTTT.

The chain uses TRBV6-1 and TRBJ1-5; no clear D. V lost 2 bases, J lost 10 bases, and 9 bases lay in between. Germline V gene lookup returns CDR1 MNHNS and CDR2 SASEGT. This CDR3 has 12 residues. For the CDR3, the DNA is TGTGCCAGCAGTGAAAGACAAGGCCCCCAGCATTTT. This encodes CASSERQGPQHF.

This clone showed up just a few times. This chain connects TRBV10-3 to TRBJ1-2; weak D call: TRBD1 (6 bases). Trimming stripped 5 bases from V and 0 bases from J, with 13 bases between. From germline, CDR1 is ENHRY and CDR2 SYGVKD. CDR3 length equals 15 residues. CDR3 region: CAISKQGVPNYGYTF. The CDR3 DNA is TGTGCCATCAGTAAACAGGGAGTCCCTAACTATGGCTACACCTTC.

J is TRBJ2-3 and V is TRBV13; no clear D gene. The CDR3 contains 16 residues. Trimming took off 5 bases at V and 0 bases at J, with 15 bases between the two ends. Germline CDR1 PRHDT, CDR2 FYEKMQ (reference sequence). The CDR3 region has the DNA TGTGCCAGCAGCCCCGAACTCTACCCTAGCACAGATACGCAGTATTTT. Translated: CASSPELYPSTDTQYF.

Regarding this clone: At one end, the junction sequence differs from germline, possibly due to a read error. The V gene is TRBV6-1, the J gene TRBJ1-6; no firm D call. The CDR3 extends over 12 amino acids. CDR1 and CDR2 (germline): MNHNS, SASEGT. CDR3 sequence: CASSEVGELVYF. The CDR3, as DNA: TGTGCCAGCAGTGAAGTCGGGGAGTTAGTCTACTTT.

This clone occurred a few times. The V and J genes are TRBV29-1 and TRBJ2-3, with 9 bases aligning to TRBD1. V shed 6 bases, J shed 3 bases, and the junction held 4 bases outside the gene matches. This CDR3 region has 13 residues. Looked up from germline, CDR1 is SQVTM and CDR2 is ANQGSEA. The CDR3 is CSVRQGGTDTQYF. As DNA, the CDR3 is TGCAGCGTGAGACAGGGGGGTACAGATACGCAGTATTTT.

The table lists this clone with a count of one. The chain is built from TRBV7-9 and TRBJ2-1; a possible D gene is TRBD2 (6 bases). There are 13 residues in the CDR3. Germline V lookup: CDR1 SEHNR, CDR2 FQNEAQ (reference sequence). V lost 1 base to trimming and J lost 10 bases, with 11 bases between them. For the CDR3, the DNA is TGTGCCAGCAGCTTAGAGGCGGAGGGCGAGCAGTTCTTC. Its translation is CASSLEAEGEQFF.

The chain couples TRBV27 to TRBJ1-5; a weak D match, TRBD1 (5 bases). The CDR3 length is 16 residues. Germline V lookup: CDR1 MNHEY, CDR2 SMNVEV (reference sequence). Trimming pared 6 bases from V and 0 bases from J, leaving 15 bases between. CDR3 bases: TGTGCCAGCAGCCCCCGGGGGGACTATAGCAATCAGCCCCAGCATTTT. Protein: CASSPRGDYSNQPQHF.

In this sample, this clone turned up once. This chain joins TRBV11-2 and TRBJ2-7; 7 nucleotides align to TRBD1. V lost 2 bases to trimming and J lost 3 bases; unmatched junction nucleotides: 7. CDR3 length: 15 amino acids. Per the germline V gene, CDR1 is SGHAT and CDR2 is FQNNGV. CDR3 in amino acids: CASSLFSGQLYEQYF. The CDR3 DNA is TGTGCCAGCAGCTTATTTTCGGGACAGCTCTACGAGCAGTACTTC.

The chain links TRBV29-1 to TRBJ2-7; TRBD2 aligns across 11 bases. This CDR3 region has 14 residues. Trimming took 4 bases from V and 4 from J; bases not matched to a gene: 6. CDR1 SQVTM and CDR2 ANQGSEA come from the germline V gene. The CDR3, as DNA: TGCAGCGTTGCTAGACTAGCGGGACAATACGAGCAGTACTTC. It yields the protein CSVARLAGQYEQYF.

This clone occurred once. The CDR3 reads CASSYYPSSYEQYF. The CDR3 nucleotides read TGTGCCAGCAGTTATTACCCGAGCTCCTACGAGCAGTACTTC. V is TRBV2 and J is TRBJ2-7, with D uncertain. The length of the CDR3 is 14 residues. CDR1 is SNHLY, CDR2 FYNNEI, per germline. Trimming stripped 5 bases from V and 0 bases from J, with 11 bases between.

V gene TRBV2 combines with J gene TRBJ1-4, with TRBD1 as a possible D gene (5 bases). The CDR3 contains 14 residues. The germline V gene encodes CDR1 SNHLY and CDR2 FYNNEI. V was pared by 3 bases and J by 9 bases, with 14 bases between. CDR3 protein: CASSDAGLGKKLFF. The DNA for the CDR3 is TGTGCCAGCAGTGACGCAGGGTTGGGGAAAAAACTGTTTTTT.

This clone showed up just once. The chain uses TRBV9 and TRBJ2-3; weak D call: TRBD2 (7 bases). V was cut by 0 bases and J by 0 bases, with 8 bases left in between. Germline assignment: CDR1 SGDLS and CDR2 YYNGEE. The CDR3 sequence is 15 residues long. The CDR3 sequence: CASSVEGGSTDTQYF. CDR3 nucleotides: TGTGCCAGCAGCGTAGAGGGGGGGAGCACAGATACGCAGTATTTT. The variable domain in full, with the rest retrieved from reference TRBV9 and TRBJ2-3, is DSGVTQTPKHLITATGQRVTLRCSPRSGDLSVYWYQQSLDQGLQFLIQYYNGEERAKGNILERFSAQQFPDLHSELNLSSLELGDSALYFCASSVEGGSTDTQYFGPGTRLTVL.

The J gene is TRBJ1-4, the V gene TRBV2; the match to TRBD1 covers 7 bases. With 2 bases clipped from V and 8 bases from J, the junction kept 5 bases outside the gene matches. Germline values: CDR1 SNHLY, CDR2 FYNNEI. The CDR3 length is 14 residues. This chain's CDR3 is CASSEWAGGEKLFF. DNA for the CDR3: TGTGCCAGCAGTGAATGGGCAGGGGGAGAAAAACTGTTTTTT.

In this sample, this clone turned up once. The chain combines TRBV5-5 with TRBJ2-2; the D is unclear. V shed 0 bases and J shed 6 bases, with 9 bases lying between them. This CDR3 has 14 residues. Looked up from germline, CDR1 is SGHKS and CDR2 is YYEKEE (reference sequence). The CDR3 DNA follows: TGTGCCAGCAGCTTGGTTGTCCGGGCCGGGGAGCTGTTTTTT. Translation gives CASSLVVRAGELFF.